These T cell receptor beta chains were read from a single sample in a study of blood T cell repertoires in COVID-19. Measured with immunoSEQ multiplex PCR; TCRdb has only the in-frame clones, and not every one. The top ten clones hold approximately 1.5% of a sample with around 300,000 clones, around nine tenths of them seen once. Sequenced material: PBMCs or T cells enriched from blood (not recorded which). The receptors originated from a woman in her 40s who had recovered from COVID-19. The CDR3 runs from the conserved cysteine through the conserved F or W. Each record gives: J gene, D gene, V gene, clone size, CDR3 protein, CDR3 DNA. A D gene is named only where the DNA matches it firmly. For some rows the clone size is stated as once, few or many, or as a class when expanded; others skip it.

TRBJ1-5	TRBD1	TRBV19	once	CASRDRGRSNQPQHF	TGTGCCAGCCGGGACAGGGGTAGGAGCAATCAGCCCCAGCATTTT
TRBJ2-7	TRBD1	TRBV9	once	CASSAMAGTGVREQYF	TGTGCCAGCAGCGCGATGGCCGGGACAGGGGTCCGGGAGCAGTACTTC
TRBJ1-2	TRBD1	TRBV10-3	few	CAISRTGGNYGYTF	TGTGCCATCAGCCGGACAGGGGGCAACTATGGCTACACCTTC
TRBJ1-2	TRBD1	TRBV6-2/TRBV6-3	-	CASSKLRTGRYYGYTF	TGTGCCAGCAGTAAACTCCGGACAGGGCGGTACTATGGCTACACCTTC
TRBJ2-5	-	TRBV5-1	-	CASSNSGQETQYF	TGCGCCAGCAGCAACTCGGGACAAGAGACCCAGTACTTC
TRBJ1-5	-	TRBV5-5	-	CASSLRVSNQPQHF	TGTGCCAGCAGCCTGAGGGTGAGCAATCAGCCCCAGCATTTT
TRBJ2-5	-	TRBV5-1	-	CASSLLQGIRETQYF	TGCGCCAGCAGCTTGCTCCAGGGTATACGAGAGACCCAGTACTTC
TRBJ1-2	TRBD1	TRBV9	-	CASSVAPRTGEGYTF	TGTGCCAGCAGCGTAGCTCCCCGGACAGGGGAGGGCTACACCTTC
TRBJ2-2	-	TRBV29-1	-	CSVARQGRTGELFF	TGCAGCGTTGCTCGTCAGGGTCGCACCGGGGAGCTGTTTTTT
TRBJ2-3	-	TRBV18	few	CASSPEPGPDTQYF	TGTGCCAGCTCACCAGAACCAGGCCCAGATACGCAGTATTTT
TRBJ2-1	-	TRBV5-6	-	CASSLVSRSEQFF	TGTGCCAGCAGCTTGGTTTCTCGGAGTGAGCAGTTCTTC
TRBJ1-1	-	TRBV13	-	CASTEGPGGTEAFF	TGTGCCAGCACCGAGGGGCCCGGGGGCACTGAAGCTTTCTTT
TRBJ2-1	-	TRBV7-9	-	CASSSHDRLSSYNEQFF	TGTGCCAGCAGCTCCCATGACAGATTGAGCTCCTACAATGAGCAGTTCTTC
TRBJ1-6	TRBD1	TRBV18	-	CASSPGTGNSPLHF	TGTGCCAGCTCACCCGGGACAGGGAATTCACCCCTCCACTTT
TRBJ2-3	-	TRBV6-1	-	CASRDSLVSTDTQYF	TGTGCCAGCAGGGACTCGCTCGTGAGCACAGATACGCAGTATTTT
TRBJ2-3	TRBD1	TRBV7-9	-	CASSPDRASPDTQYF	TGTGCCAGCAGCCCCGACAGGGCGAGTCCAGATACGCAGTATTTT
TRBJ1-1	-	TRBV7-9	once	CASSADIFTEAFF	TGTGCCAGCAGCGCAGACATATTTACTGAAGCTTTCTTT
TRBJ2-7	TRBD1	TRBV10-1	-	CASGQGGEQYF	TGCGCCAGCGGACAGGGAGGCGAGCAGTACTTC
TRBJ2-1	TRBD1	TRBV9	-	CASSVGDRERNEQFF	TGTGCCAGCAGCGTAGGGGACAGGGAGAGGAATGAGCAGTTCTTC
TRBJ2-2	-	TRBV5-1	-	CASSLVQGFTGELFF	TGCGCCAGCAGCTTAGTACAGGGTTTCACCGGGGAGCTGTTTTTT
TRBJ2-1	-	TRBV5-1	-	CASRPGETYNEQFF	TGCGCCAGCCGACCGGGAGAGACCTACAATGAGCAGTTCTTC
TRBJ1-1	-	TRBV6-5	-	CASSFEKNTEAFF	TGTGCCAGCAGTTTTGAGAAAAACACTGAAGCTTTCTTT
TRBJ2-3	TRBD1	TRBV2	-	CASSETGIGTDTQYF	TGTGCCAGCAGTGAGACAGGGATTGGCACAGATACGCAGTATTTT
TRBJ2-7	TRBD2	TRBV6-2/TRBV6-3	-	CASSLGLAGGYYEQYF	TGTGCCAGCAGTTTGGGACTAGCGGGAGGTTACTACGAGCAGTACTTC
TRBJ2-5	-	TRBV30	-	CAWSVLGQYQETQYF	TGTGCCTGGAGTGTACTAGGGCAGTACCAAGAGACCCAGTACTTC
TRBJ1-2	-	TRBV7-9	-	CASGEAVHYGYTF	TGTGCCAGCGGAGAGGCAGTCCACTATGGCTACACCTTC
TRBJ1-4	-	TRBV11-2	once	CASTPRGGAKKEKLFF	TGTGCCAGCACCCCAAGAGGGGGGGCAAAGAAGGAAAAACTGTTTTTT
TRBJ1-5	-	TRBV6-5	-	CASSRTRRDQPQHF	TGTGCCAGCAGCCGAACCCGGCGGGATCAGCCCCAGCATTTT
TRBJ2-3	TRBD1	TRBV7-7	-	CASSSGTGGTTDTQYF	TGTGCTAGCAGTTCCGGGACAGGGGGTACCACAGATACGCAGTATTTT
TRBJ1-2	-	TRBV30	-	CAWSAGWGNGYTF	TGTGCCTGGAGCGCAGGGTGGGGAAATGGCTACACCTTC
TRBJ2-5	TRBD2	TRBV5-4	-	CASSSSAGVETQYF	TGTGCCAGCAGCTCATCCGCGGGAGTGGAGACCCAGTACTTC
TRBJ2-3	-	TRBV3-1/TRBV3-2	-	CASSPHLDTQYF	TGTGCCAGCAGCCCCCATTTGGATACGCAGTATTTT
TRBJ2-1	TRBD2	TRBV6-5	-	CASRGSGTRYNEQFF	TGTGCCAGCAGGGGTAGTGGGACTAGGTATAATGAGCAGTTCTTC
TRBJ2-7	TRBD2	TRBV5-1	few	CASSPGLAGGLYEQYF	TGCGCCAGCAGCCCGGGACTAGCGGGAGGGTTATACGAGCAGTACTTC
TRBJ2-7	TRBD2	TRBV4-2	-	CASSQDLSGTTAYEQYF	TGTGCCAGCAGCCAAGATCTTTCCGGGACTACCGCCTACGAGCAGTACTTC
TRBJ2-3	-	TRBV2	-	CASSLWANQIDTQYF	TGTGCCAGCAGTTTGTGGGCCAACCAAATAGATACGCAGTATTTT
TRBJ1-1	-	TRBV15	-	CATGAGGFYTEAFF	TGTGCCACCGGTGCAGGTGGGTTCTACACTGAAGCTTTCTTT
TRBJ1-2	TRBD1	TRBV9	once	CASSVGDRAVSGYTF	TGTGCCAGCAGCGTAGGGGACAGGGCAGTATCTGGCTACACCTTC
TRBJ1-2	-	TRBV29-1	-	CSATHREGGADYGYTF	TGCAGCGCCACTCACAGAGAGGGGGGGGCCGACTATGGCTACACCTTC